This T cell receptor beta chain derives from a study of cytomegalovirus exposure and HLA in healthy donors. In the study overall: About 80 million unique TCRs, all from HLA-typed donors, were included in an early release of the data. General study points: The dataset shows that most TCR sequences were rare, while some public TCRs occurred in many donors.

Vbeta (60) and Jbeta (13) primers were used in the PCR. The method was immunoSEQ multiplex PCR; TCRdb's version includes in-frame clones alone and lacks a portion of them. The sample table sets out approximately 54,000 clones. To note about this clone: The antigen remains unidentified.

Germline V gene lookup returns CDR1 SGHDT and CDR2 YYEEEE. Losses at the gene ends were 0 bases for V and 2 bases for J; bases not matched to a gene: 5. The CDR3 spans 15 residues. The V and J genes are TRBV5-6 and TRBJ2-7, with 7 positions matching TRBD1. Sample: PBMCs. The TCR sequence derives from a woman between 40 and 55 years old in good health and CMV-seronegative. CDR3 DNA: TGTGCCAGCAGCTTGGATCAGGGGGTGACCTACGAGCAGTACTTC. Its translation is CASSLDQGVTYEQYF.